Listed below are T cell receptor beta chains from one sample, sequenced in a study of graft-versus-host responses after intestinal transplantation. Data came from immunoSEQ multiplex PCR; TCRdb stores just in-frame clones and leaves some out. The sample shows under 150,000 clones, approximately 90% of them seen only once. Their cognate antigens are unknown. This sample comprised unstimulated CD4+ T cells sorted from spleen or lymph node cells, obtained before intestinal transplant. The receptors derive from a human donor who received an intestinal transplant. Both conserved end residues are part of each CDR3. Each record gives: CDR3 protein, CDR3 DNA, J gene, V gene, clone size, D gene. A D gene is named only where the DNA matches it firmly. Clone sizes are given selectively: once, few, many, or a class where the clone is expanded.

CDR3 protein: CASTPRSGNTGELFF; CDR3 DNA: TGTGCCAGCACCCCCCGCAGCGGGAACACCGGGGAGCTGTTTTTT; J gene: TRBJ2-2; V gene: TRBV7-9; clone size: .; D gene: .
CDR3 protein: CASTKTESSYNSPLHF; CDR3 DNA: TGTGCCAGTACCAAGACAGAGAGCTCCTATAATTCACCCCTCCACTTT; J gene: TRBJ1-6; V gene: TRBV19; clone size: once; D gene: .
CDR3 protein: CASSLSGTSGKYEQFF; CDR3 DNA: TGTGCCAGCAGCTTATCCGGGACTAGCGGGAAATATGAGCAGTTCTTC; J gene: TRBJ2-1; V gene: TRBV7-9; clone size: .; D gene: TRBD2
CDR3 protein: CASSLAFPDGYTF; CDR3 DNA: TGCGCCAGCAGCTTGGCATTCCCGGATGGCTACACCTTC; J gene: TRBJ1-2; V gene: TRBV5-1; clone size: few; D gene: .
CDR3 protein: CASSEYSRVGYTF; CDR3 DNA: TGTGCCAGCAGTGAATATTCTCGGGTGGGCTACACCTTC; J gene: TRBJ1-2; V gene: TRBV25-1; clone size: .; D gene: .
CDR3 protein: CASSGWTGAQPQHF; CDR3 DNA: TGTGCCAGCAGTGGGTGGACAGGGGCCCAGCCCCAGCATTTT; J gene: TRBJ1-5; V gene: TRBV6-1; clone size: once; D gene: TRBD1
CDR3 protein: CASAARDRRVYTF; CDR3 DNA: TGTGCCAGCGCGGCGAGAGACAGGCGAGTCTACACCTTC; J gene: TRBJ1-2; V gene: TRBV27; clone size: .; D gene: .
CDR3 protein: CSAEDRGDTEAFF; CDR3 DNA: TGCAGCGCCGAGGACAGGGGGGACACTGAAGCTTTCTTT; J gene: TRBJ1-1; V gene: TRBV29-1; clone size: .; D gene: TRBD1
CDR3 protein: CASSPQGRNQPQHF; CDR3 DNA: TGTGCCAGCAGCCCACAGGGCCGCAATCAGCCCCAGCATTTT; J gene: TRBJ1-5; V gene: TRBV6-6; clone size: .; D gene: .
CDR3 protein: CASSAGALDTIYF; CDR3 DNA: TGTGCCAGCAGTGCGGGAGCGCTGGACACCATATATTTT; J gene: TRBJ1-3; V gene: TRBV2; clone size: .; D gene: .
CDR3 protein: CAAHRENTEAFF; CDR3 DNA: TGTGCCGCGCACAGAGAAAACACTGAAGCTTTCTTT; J gene: TRBJ1-1; V gene: TRBV6-5; clone size: .; D gene: .
CDR3 protein: CASLKGGGGYGYTF; CDR3 DNA: TGTGCCAGCCTGAAGGGCGGGGGAGGCTATGGCTACACCTTC; J gene: TRBJ1-2; V gene: TRBV28; clone size: .; D gene: .
CDR3 protein: CASSVGLAGQNIQYF; CDR3 DNA: TGTGCCAGCAGCGTAGGCCTAGCGGGACAAAACATTCAGTACTTC; J gene: TRBJ2-4; V gene: TRBV9; clone size: .; D gene: TRBD2
CDR3 protein: CASSREGSPGNTIYF; CDR3 DNA: TGTGCCAGCAGCCGAGAGGGAAGTCCTGGAAACACCATATATTTT; J gene: TRBJ1-3; V gene: TRBV7-8; clone size: .; D gene: .
CDR3 protein: CASSQERNWQGNQPQHF; CDR3 DNA: TGCGCCAGCAGCCAAGAACGGAACTGGCAGGGGAATCAGCCCCAGCATTTT; J gene: TRBJ1-5; V gene: TRBV4-3; clone size: .; D gene: .
CDR3 protein: CASSLQGRATDTQYF; CDR3 DNA: TGTGCCAGCAGCTTACAGGGTAGGGCCACAGATACGCAGTATTTT; J gene: TRBJ2-3; V gene: TRBV5-4; clone size: .; D gene: .
CDR3 protein: CASSGRLGYEQYF; CDR3 DNA: TGTGCCAGCAGTGGCCGACTTGGCTACGAGCAGTACTTC; J gene: TRBJ2-7; V gene: TRBV27; clone size: .; D gene: .
CDR3 protein: CASSSWGGAYEQYF; CDR3 DNA: TGCGCCAGCAGCTCATGGGGAGGGGCCTACGAGCAGTACTTC; J gene: TRBJ2-7; V gene: TRBV5-1; clone size: .; D gene: TRBD2
CDR3 protein: CASSYTGGPPQETQYF; CDR3 DNA: TGTGCCAGCAGTTACACGGGGGGGCCCCCGCAAGAGACCCAGTACTTC; J gene: TRBJ2-5; V gene: TRBV6-5; clone size: once; D gene: TRBD2
CDR3 protein: CASNPGLGEKLFF; CDR3 DNA: TGTGCCAGTAACCCAGGGCTTGGTGAAAAACTGTTTTTT; J gene: TRBJ1-4; V gene: TRBV19; clone size: .; D gene: .
CDR3 protein: CSARQTGTVQIEQYF; CDR3 DNA: TGCAGCGCACGACAGACCGGGACAGTCCAGATCGAGCAGTACTTC; J gene: TRBJ2-7; V gene: TRBV29-1; clone size: .; D gene: TRBD1
CDR3 protein: CASSQDNGGGANEQFF; CDR3 DNA: TGTGCCAGCAGCCAAGATAATGGCGGGGGGGCCAATGAGCAGTTCTTC; J gene: TRBJ2-1; V gene: TRBV4-2; clone size: once; D gene: TRBD2
CDR3 protein: CASSYSPSGNSYEQYF; CDR3 DNA: TGTGCCAGCAGTTACTCTCCTAGCGGGAACTCCTACGAGCAGTACTTC; J gene: TRBJ2-7; V gene: TRBV6-6; clone size: .; D gene: TRBD2
CDR3 protein: CASSVVAGGNAGELFF; CDR3 DNA: TGTGCCAGCAGCGTAGTTGCGGGGGGGAATGCCGGGGAGCTGTTTTTT; J gene: TRBJ2-2; V gene: TRBV9; clone size: .; D gene: TRBD2
CDR3 protein: CASSIVAGKYTEAFF; CDR3 DNA: TGTGCCAGTAGTATAGTTGCAGGAAAGTACACTGAAGCTTTCTTT; J gene: TRBJ1-1; V gene: TRBV19; clone size: .; D gene: .
CDR3 protein: CASSGNRGTNYGYTF; CDR3 DNA: TGTGCCAGCTCTGGAAACAGGGGAACTAACTATGGCTACACCTTC; J gene: TRBJ1-2; V gene: TRBV18; clone size: .; D gene: TRBD1
CDR3 protein: CAISEPNLPTQYF; CDR3 DNA: TGTGCCATCAGTGAGCCGAACCTACCGACCCAGTACTTC; J gene: TRBJ2-5; V gene: TRBV10-3; clone size: .; D gene: .
CDR3 protein: CASSERLKSGANVLTF; CDR3 DNA: TGTGCCAGCAGTGAACGACTGAAATCTGGGGCCAACGTCCTGACTTTC; J gene: TRBJ2-6; V gene: TRBV2; clone size: .; D gene: .
CDR3 protein: CASSLLAGTNTGELFF; CDR3 DNA: TGCGCCAGCAGCTTGCTGGCGGGGACGAACACCGGGGAGCTGTTTTTT; J gene: TRBJ2-2; V gene: TRBV5-1; clone size: .; D gene: .
CDR3 protein: CAWTFKGGGYTF; CDR3 DNA: TGTGCCTGGACCTTCAAGGGAGGTGGCTACACCTTC; J gene: TRBJ1-2; V gene: TRBV30; clone size: .; D gene: .
CDR3 protein: CASSVILQEAFF; CDR3 DNA: TGTGCCAGCAGTGTAATTCTTCAGGAAGCTTTCTTT; J gene: TRBJ1-1; V gene: TRBV6-1; clone size: .; D gene: .
CDR3 protein: CASSLRGTGGAFGDTQYF; CDR3 DNA: TGCGCCAGCAGCCTCAGGGGGACAGGGGGCGCATTTGGTGATACGCAGTATTTT; J gene: TRBJ2-3; V gene: TRBV4-1; clone size: .; D gene: TRBD1
CDR3 protein: CASSVGYWVSGGAGPDTQYF; CDR3 DNA: TGTGCCAGCAGCGTAGGGTATTGGGTTAGCGGGGGGGCCGGGCCAGATACGCAGTATTTT; J gene: TRBJ2-3; V gene: TRBV9; clone size: .; D gene: TRBD2
CDR3 protein: CASSFLAGGYEQYF; CDR3 DNA: TGTGCCAGCAGTTTCCTGGCGGGGGGCTACGAGCAGTACTTC; J gene: TRBJ2-7; V gene: TRBV28; clone size: .; D gene: TRBD2
CDR3 protein: CASSQHGLAQYNEQFF; CDR3 DNA: TGCGCCAGCAGCCAACATGGACTAGCCCAATACAATGAGCAGTTCTTC; J gene: TRBJ2-1; V gene: TRBV4-3; clone size: .; D gene: TRBD2
CDR3 protein: CASSIRTSLGNEQFF; CDR3 DNA: TGTGCCAGTAGTATCAGGACTAGCTTAGGCAATGAGCAGTTCTTC; J gene: TRBJ2-1; V gene: TRBV19; clone size: .; D gene: TRBD2
CDR3 protein: CASSLRAGRTTYEQYF; CDR3 DNA: TGTGCCAGCAGCTTAAGGGCGGGACGGACGACCTACGAGCAGTACTTC; J gene: TRBJ2-7; V gene: TRBV7-6; clone size: .; D gene: .
CDR3 protein: CASSHPLGRDWNNEQFF; CDR3 DNA: TGTGCCAGCAGCCACCCACTCGGGAGGGACTGGAACAATGAGCAGTTCTTC; J gene: TRBJ2-1; V gene: TRBV12-1; clone size: .; D gene: .
CDR3 protein: CASSLYYEQYF; CDR3 DNA: TGTGCCAGCAGTCTTTACTACGAGCAGTACTTC; J gene: TRBJ2-7; V gene: TRBV7-9; clone size: few; D gene: .
CDR3 protein: CASTRQGGNSPLHF; CDR3 DNA: TGTGCCAGCACACGACAGGGCGGTAATTCACCCCTCCACTTT; J gene: TRBJ1-6; V gene: TRBV18; clone size: .; D gene: TRBD1
CDR3 protein: CASSLGTGILVREQYF; CDR3 DNA: TGCGCCAGCAGCCTGGGGACAGGGATATTAGTGCGGGAGCAGTACTTC; J gene: TRBJ2-5; V gene: TRBV4-3; clone size: .; D gene: TRBD1
CDR3 protein: CASSLSRAADSYEQYF; CDR3 DNA: TGTGCCAGCAGTTTATCTAGGGCAGCGGATTCCTACGAGCAGTACTTC; J gene: TRBJ2-7; V gene: TRBV27; clone size: .; D gene: .
CDR3 protein: CASSQDLAGASRIEKLFF; CDR3 DNA: TGCGCCAGCAGCCAAGATCTTGCGGGGGCCAGCCGGATTGAAAAACTGTTTTTT; J gene: TRBJ1-4; V gene: TRBV4-1; clone size: .; D gene: .
CDR3 protein: CASSLHWTSGNTGELFF; CDR3 DNA: TGTGCCAGTAGTCTCCATTGGACTAGCGGGAACACCGGGGAGCTGTTTTTT; J gene: TRBJ2-2; V gene: TRBV19; clone size: .; D gene: TRBD2
CDR3 protein: CSVHRANTEAFF; CDR3 DNA: TGCAGCGTTCACAGGGCCAACACTGAAGCTTTCTTT; J gene: TRBJ1-1; V gene: TRBV29-1; clone size: few; D gene: .
CDR3 protein: CASSEWTGGTDTQYF; CDR3 DNA: TGTGCCAGCAGTGAATGGACAGGGGGCACAGATACGCAGTATTTT; J gene: TRBJ2-3; V gene: TRBV6-1; clone size: .; D gene: TRBD1
CDR3 protein: CASSRYPGLGGIAPLHF; CDR3 DNA: TGTGCCAGCAGCCGTTACCCCGGGTTGGGGGGAATAGCACCCCTCCACTTT; J gene: TRBJ1-6; V gene: TRBV11-2; clone size: .; D gene: .
CDR3 protein: CASSLDSTSDYEQYF; CDR3 DNA: TGCGCCAGCAGCTTGGACTCCACTAGCGACTACGAGCAGTACTTC; J gene: TRBJ2-7; V gene: TRBV5-1; clone size: .; D gene: TRBD2
CDR3 protein: CASSLGGPSSYEQYF; CDR3 DNA: TGTGCCAGCAGCTTGGGGGGGCCCAGCTCCTACGAGCAGTACTTC; J gene: TRBJ2-7; V gene: TRBV5-4; clone size: .; D gene: .
CDR3 protein: CASSLFQISYEQYF; CDR3 DNA: TGCGCCAGCAGCTTATTTCAGATCTCCTACGAGCAGTACTTC; J gene: TRBJ2-7; V gene: TRBV5-1; clone size: .; D gene: .
CDR3 protein: CASIDAGLTNNEQFF; CDR3 DNA: TGTGCCAGCATCGATGCGGGACTGACTAACAATGAGCAGTTCTTC; J gene: TRBJ2-1; V gene: TRBV2; clone size: .; D gene: .
CDR3 protein: CASSQVSLSTQYF; CDR3 DNA: TGTGCCAGCAGCCAAGTTTCGTTGTCGACCCAGTACTTC; J gene: TRBJ2-5; V gene: TRBV14; clone size: .; D gene: .
CDR3 protein: CASSSTSGSSYEQYF; CDR3 DNA: TGTGCCAGCAGTTCGACTAGCGGGAGCTCCTACGAGCAGTACTTC; J gene: TRBJ2-7; V gene: TRBV6-6; clone size: few; D gene: TRBD2
CDR3 protein: CASYRESYEQYF; CDR3 DNA: TGTGCCAGTTACCGGGAATCCTACGAGCAGTACTTC; J gene: TRBJ2-7; V gene: TRBV2; clone size: .; D gene: .
CDR3 protein: CATGQPQHF; CDR3 DNA: TGCGCAACGGGACAGCCCCAGCATTTT; J gene: TRBJ1-5; V gene: TRBV23-1; clone size: .; D gene: .